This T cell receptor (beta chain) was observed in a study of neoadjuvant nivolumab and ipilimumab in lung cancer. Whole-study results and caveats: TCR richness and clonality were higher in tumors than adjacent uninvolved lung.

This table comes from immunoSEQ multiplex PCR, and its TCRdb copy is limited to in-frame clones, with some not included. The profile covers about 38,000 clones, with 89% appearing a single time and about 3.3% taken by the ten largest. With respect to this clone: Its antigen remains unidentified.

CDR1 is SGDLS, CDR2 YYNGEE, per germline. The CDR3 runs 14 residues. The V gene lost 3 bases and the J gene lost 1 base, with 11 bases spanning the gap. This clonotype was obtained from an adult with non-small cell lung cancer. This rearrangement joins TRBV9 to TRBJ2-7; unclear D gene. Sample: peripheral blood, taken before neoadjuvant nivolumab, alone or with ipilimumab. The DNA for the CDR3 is TGTGCCAGCAGCGATCTACCCCGATCCTACGAGCAGTACTTC. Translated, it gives CASSDLPRSYEQYF. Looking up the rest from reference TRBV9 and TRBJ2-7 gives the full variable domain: DSGVTQTPKHLITATGQRVTLRCSPRSGDLSVYWYQQSLDQGLQFLIQYYNGEERAKGNILERFSAQQFPDLHSELNLSSLELGDSALYFCASSDLPRSYEQYFGPGTRLTVT.